This passage covers 18 T cell receptor beta chains from one sample sequenced in a study of T cell repertoires in cytomegalovirus infection. These TCRs are of unknown antigen specificity. Each CDR3 protein is one row after TCRdb ran MiXCR on the reads. The repertoire consists of around 69,000 distinct CDR3 sequences, with roughly 22% occurring once and the leading ten covering roughly two thirds. Specimen: CD8+ T cells from cultured PBMCs, collected from culture after CMV antigen stimulation. The receptors originated from a human donor in good health (CMV status not recorded). Some clones in this sample may be carry-over from other donors' samples.

V and J are TRBV28 and TRBJ2-5; 10 nucleotides agree with TRBD1. V was pared by 2 bases and J by 6 bases, with 9 bases of the junction left unmatched. CDR1 is MDHEN and CDR2 is SYDVKM in the germline V gene. CDR3 size: 16 residues. The CDR3 DNA sequence: TGTGCCAGCAGTTTAGATCGGGACAGGGGTTCGAAGACCCAGTACTTC. This codes for CASSLDRDRGSKTQYF.

CDR3 bases: TGTGCCAGCAGTTTCCCCGGGGCAGTTGAAGCTTTCTTT. It encodes CASSFPGAVEAFF. The chain combines TRBV28 with TRBJ1-1; a weak D match, TRBD1 (5 bases). The germline V and J ends were trimmed by 3 bases and 7 bases, with 12 bases remaining between them. The CDR3 is made up of 13 amino acids. Germline CDR1 MDHEN, CDR2 SYDVKM.

This clonotype was detected a few times. CDR3 nucleotides: TGTGCCAGCAGTGAAGCCCTTGGGGGTAGCACTGAAGCTTTCTTT. Its protein is CASSEALGGSTEAFF. The chain links TRBV6-1 to TRBJ1-1; a possible D gene is TRBD1 (5 bases). V was trimmed by 0 bases and J by 4 bases, leaving 12 bases between them. This CDR3 comprises 15 residues. Germline V gene data show CDR1 as MNHNS and CDR2 as SASEGT.

This sequence joins TRBV7-9 and TRBJ2-1; weak D call: TRBD2 (6 bases). The V gene lost 5 bases and the J gene lost 2 bases, with 13 bases spanning the gap. The CDR3 has 15 amino acids. Germline CDR1 and CDR2: SEHNR and FQNEAQ (reference sequence). The CDR3 is CASSPRDFAYNEQFF. The CDR3 region has the DNA TGTGCCAGCAGCCCCCGGGACTTTGCCTACAATGAGCAGTTCTTC.

The table lists this clonotype with a few counts. This sequence joins TRBV27 and TRBJ2-1; D unclear. The V end was cut by 2 bases, the J end by 6 bases, with 8 bases between. Looked up from germline, CDR1 is MNHEY and CDR2 is SMNVEV (reference sequence). The CDR3 sequence is 13 residues long. The CDR3 DNA is TGTGCCAGCAGTTTAGGCGGCCCCAATGAGCAGTTCTTC. It encodes CASSLGGPNEQFF.

The rearrangement uses TRBV7-2 and TRBJ1-1, with D possibly being TRBD1 (5 bases). Germline lookup yields CDR1 SGHTA and CDR2 FQGNSA. This CDR3 has 14 residues. V dropped 5 bases and J dropped 2 bases, with 12 bases sitting between them. The CDR3: CASSRHQGNTEAFF. CDR3 nucleotides: TGTGCCAGCAGCCGACACCAGGGAAACACTGAAGCTTTCTTT.

This clonotype was recorded a few times. The V gene is TRBV6-2 or TRBV6-3, the J gene TRBJ1-2, with 9 bases fitting TRBD1. V lost 5 bases to trimming and J lost 0 bases; unmatched junction nucleotides: 1. Germline lookup yields CDR1 MNHEY and CDR2 SVGEGT. CDR3 length equals 14 residues. Here the CDR3 reads CASSTGGPNYGYTF. The CDR3 nucleotides read TGTGCCAGCAGTACAGGGGGCCCTAACTATGGCTACACCTTC.

This chain joins TRBV4-1 and TRBJ2-7; TRBD1 is a possible D gene (5 bases). The V and J ends lost 1 base and 5 bases respectively, with 18 bases between them. CDR1 and CDR2 from the germline V gene are MGHRA and YSYEKL. The CDR3 consists of 16 residues. The CDR3 reads CASSQVPSPRGDEQYF. For the CDR3, the DNA is TGCGCCAGCAGCCAAGTTCCGAGCCCTAGGGGCGACGAGCAGTACTTC.

In this sample, this clonotype turned up a few times. V gene TRBV9 combines with J gene TRBJ1-2; D is possibly TRBD1 (5 bases). Germline-derived CDR1 and CDR2 are SGDLS and YYNGEE. Trimming pared 1 base from V and 4 bases from J, leaving 14 bases between. The CDR3 spans 15 residues. CDR3 bases: TGTGCCAGCAGCGTATCCGGGCTTACAGGCTATGGCTACACCTTC. Its protein is CASSVSGLTGYGYTF.

The chain has TRBV27 and TRBJ1-1; 7 nucleotides align to TRBD1. This CDR3 contains 15 residues. Germline CDR1 and CDR2: MNHEY and SMNVEV (reference sequence). Unmatched junction bases numbered 4, after V lost 3 bases and J lost 0 bases. The CDR3, as DNA: TGTGCCAGCAGTTTTTACGGGACAGTGAACACTGAAGCTTTCTTT. Its protein is CASSFYGTVNTEAFF.

This clonotype came up a few times. The chain has TRBV7-9 and TRBJ2-1; D not resolved. The germline V gene has CDR1 SEHNR and CDR2 FQNEAQ (reference sequence). This CDR3 region has 14 residues. V gave up 4 bases and J gave up 0 bases, with 7 bases separating them. CDR3 residues: CASSYPSSYNEQFF. In nucleotides, the CDR3 is TGTGCCAGCAGCTACCCGAGCTCCTACAATGAGCAGTTCTTC.

The V and J genes are TRBV6-2 or TRBV6-3 and TRBJ1-5, with 10 bases fitting TRBD1. Germline V gene data show CDR1 as MNHEY and CDR2 as SVGEGT. The CDR3 contains 16 residues. J was trimmed by 2 bases and V by 0 bases; bases with no gene match: 1. CDR3: CASSYSTGGGNQPQHF. CDR3 coding DNA: TGTGCCAGCAGTTACTCGACAGGGGGCGGCAATCAGCCCCAGCATTTT.

This clonotype showed up just a few times. The chain carries TRBV27 and TRBJ1-5, with a possible D match to TRBD1 (5 bases). The CDR3 consists of 13 residues. Deletions cut 2 bases from V and 7 bases from J, with 9 bases between. The germline V gene has CDR1 MNHEY and CDR2 SMNVEV (reference sequence). The CDR3 bases are TGTGCCAGCAGTTTAGCCAGGGCCCAGCCCCAGCATTTT. This gives the protein CASSLARAQPQHF.

The V gene is TRBV19, the J gene TRBJ1-6; D unresolved. Germline CDR1 LNHDA, CDR2 SQIVND (reference sequence). V was pared by 5 bases and J by 5 bases, with 7 bases between. The CDR3 loop spans 13 amino acids. CDR3 in amino acids: CASSRTNNSPLHF. In nucleotides, the CDR3 is TGTGCCAGTAGTCGGACGAATAATTCACCCCTCCACTTT.

The sample holds a few counts of this clonotype. The chain carries TRBV6-2 or TRBV6-3 and TRBJ1-2; tentatively, D is TRBD1 (6 bases). V lost 4 bases and J lost 6, with 21 bases in between. The CDR3 runs 16 residues. CDR1 and CDR2 from the germline V gene are MNHEY and SVGEGT. CDR3 coding DNA: TGTGCCAGCAGTTGGCAGACAGGCGATCTTAATGATGGCTACACCTTC. Its translation: CASSWQTGDLNDGYTF.

This clonotype came up a few times. The chain combines TRBV4-1 with TRBJ1-6; TRBD1 matches 9 bases. V trimming: 4 bases; J trimming: 11 bases; junction bases outside the gene matches: 6. Germline V CDR1 and CDR2: MGHRA, YSYEKL. This CDR3 region has 14 residues. The CDR3 DNA reads as TGCGCCAGCAGCCCCGGGACAGGGAGTCCACCCCTCCACTTT. As protein: CASSPGTGSPPLHF.

This clonotype was seen only a few times. The CDR3 nucleotides are TGTGCCAGCAGCCCTCTAGCGGGGTCAAGCTCCTACGAGCAGTACTTC. Translation: CASSPLAGSSSYEQYF. The chain is built from TRBV7-2 and TRBJ2-7, with 9 bases identical to TRBD2. The CDR3 length is 16 residues. Germline-derived CDR1 and CDR2 are SGHTA and FQGNSA. The V and J ends lost 5 bases and 0 bases, in that order; junction bases with no gene match: 8. The whole variable domain, remainder taken from reference TRBV7-2 and TRBJ2-7, is GAGVSQSPSNKVTEKGKDVELRCDPISGHTALYWYRQSLGQGLEFLIYFQGNSAPDKSGLPSDRFSAERTGGSVSTLTIQRTQQEDSAVYLCASSPLAGSSSYEQYFGPGTRLTVT.

This clonotype has more than one count but fewer than ten. The chain uses TRBV5-6 and TRBJ1-2, with D possibly matching TRBD1 (6 bases). CDR3 length: 15 amino acids. V was shortened by 4 bases and J by 3 bases, with 16 bases between the two germline ends. Germline lookup yields CDR1 SGHDT and CDR2 YYEEEE. CDR3 sequence reads: CASSRLETGHYGYTF. As DNA, the CDR3 is TGTGCCAGCAGCCGCTTGGAAACAGGGCACTATGGCTACACCTTC.